A single sample is the source of the 8 T cell receptor beta chains below, sequenced in a study of a mutant IDH1 vaccine in newly diagnosed glioma. These receptors have no known antigen. Only in-frame clones appear in the TCRdb table, and some are missing; sequencing was by immunoSEQ multiplex PCR. The sample includes tens of thousands of clones, roughly 80% of them seen just once. The time point was: week 11, during vaccination. In the vaccine, a single dose held 300 ug of the mutant IDH1 20-mer peptide, along with topical imiquimod. This material consisted of PBMCs, taken from a glioma patient whose treatment included an IDH1 peptide vaccine. The source is a young man with glioma.

The chain carries TRBV6-5 and TRBJ2-5, with D perhaps matching TRBD1 or TRBD2 (5 bases each). CDR1 is MNHEY, CDR2 SVGAGI, per germline. The CDR3 contains 15 residues. V was shortened by 6 bases and J by 4 bases, with 18 bases between the two germline ends. CDR3 loop: CASRHLGVGAETQYF. CDR3 in DNA: TGTGCCAGCAGACATTTGGGGGTTGGCGCAGAGACCCAGTACTTC.

This clone appeared a single time. The J gene is TRBJ1-1, the V gene TRBV5-5; 7 bases match TRBD1. Germline V gene lookup returns CDR1 SGHKS and CDR2 YYEKEE (reference sequence). J was trimmed by 6 bases and V by 4 bases; bases with no gene match: 6. The CDR3 is made up of 13 amino acids. The CDR3 region has the DNA TGTGCCAGCAGCCTCCGGACAGGACCTGAAGCTTTCTTT. It is translated as CASSLRTGPEAFF.

V and J are TRBV5-1 and TRBJ1-1; 10 bases line up with TRBD1. The length of the CDR3 is 15 residues. V shed 0 bases, J shed 3 bases, and the junction held 2 bases outside the gene matches. Per germline, CDR1 SGHRS and CDR2 YFSETQ. CDR3 sequence reads: CASSLGQGADTEAFF. The CDR3, as DNA: TGCGCCAGCAGCTTGGGACAGGGGGCAGACACTGAAGCTTTCTTT. The variable domain in full, completed from reference TRBV5-1 and TRBJ1-1, reads KAGVTQTPRYLIKTRGQQVTLSCSPISGHRSVSWYQQTPGQGLQFLFEYFSETQRNKGNFPGRFSGRQFSNSRSEMNVSTLELGDSALYLCASSLGQGADTEAFFGQGTRLTVV.

A single count supports this clone. The chain carries TRBV6-1 and TRBJ1-5, with 7 bases that match TRBD1. Per germline, CDR1 MNHNS and CDR2 SASEGT. Trimming removed 1 base from V and 6 bases from J; junction bases left unmatched: 3. The CDR3 totals 14 residues. This CDR3 reads CASSEDRGPQPQHF. The CDR3 nucleotides read TGTGCCAGCAGTGAAGACAGGGGCCCTCAGCCCCAGCATTTT.

This clone qualifies as medium-sized. V is TRBV2 and J is TRBJ2-7, with 12 bases matching TRBD2. The germline CDR1 and CDR2 sequences are SNHLY and FYNNEI. The CDR3 length is 17 residues. Trimming took 6 bases from V and 3 from J; bases not matched to a gene: 12. CDR3 sequence: CASSETGTSGLDYEQYF. The CDR3 DNA reads TGTGCCAGCAGCGAAACCGGGACTAGCGGGTTGGACTACGAGCAGTACTTC. Full variable domain (rest looked up from reference TRBV2 and TRBJ2-7): EPEVTQTPSHQVTQMGQEVILRCVPISNHLYFYWYRQILGQKVEFLVSFYNNEISEKSEIFDDQFSVERPDGSNFTLKIRSTKLEDSAMYFCASSETGTSGLDYEQYFGPGTRLTVT.

The genes are TRBV7-9 and TRBJ2-7; TRBD2 matches at 7 bases. Germline CDR1 SEHNR, CDR2 FQNEAQ (reference sequence). Trimming removed 1 base from V and 7 bases from J; junction bases left unmatched: 4. There are 13 residues in the CDR3. The CDR3: CASSLVEGGEQYF. The CDR3 region has the DNA TGTGCCAGCAGCTTAGTGGAGGGAGGGGAGCAGTACTTC.

This clone was observed a single time. The chain couples TRBV19 to TRBJ1-2; D remains unclear. Germline V gives CDR1 LNHDA, CDR2 SQIVND (reference sequence). Trimming removed 7 bases from V and 8 bases from J, with 11 bases in between. The CDR3 contains 11 residues. The CDR3 loop reads CASKEDRGYTF. The CDR3 DNA reads as TGTGCCAGTAAGGAGGATAGGGGCTACACCTTC. Together with reference TRBV19 and TRBJ1-2, the CDR3 gives the full variable domain: DGGITQSPKYLFRKEGQNVTLSCEQNLNHDAMYWYRQDPGQGLRLIYYSQIVNDFQKGDIAEGYSVSREKKESFPLTVTSAQKNPTAFYLCASKEDRGYTFGSGTRLTVV.

J is TRBJ2-5 and V is TRBV7-9; TRBD1 matches at 7 bases. Per the germline V gene, CDR1 is SEHNR and CDR2 is FQNEAQ (reference sequence). The CDR3 extends over 13 amino acids. V lost 4 bases to trimming and J lost 2 bases; unmatched junction nucleotides: 1. CDR3 in DNA: TGTGCCAGCAGCTGGGGACAGCAAGAGACCCAGTACTTC. Amino acids: CASSWGQQETQYF.